The next 9 T cell receptor beta chains were all read from a single sample in a study of cytomegalovirus exposure and HLA in healthy donors (dated by TCRdb to about 2017). Library preparation employed the immunoSEQ multiplex PCR assay. A mixture of 60 forward primers for TCR Vbeta segments and 13 reverse primers for TCR Jbeta segments was used in the multiplex PCR. Held by TCRdb, this immuneACCESS table contains in-frame sequences only and omits some clones. Under half of the omission traces to an unresolved V gene where checked; the cause of the rest is unknown. Present in this sample are 150,000 to 200,000 clones, about three quarters of which were seen just once. Roughly 1.1% of the sample lies in the top ten. Sequencing was carried out using PBMCs. All receptors derive from a woman aged 35 to 49 in good health and CMV-seronegative.

V and J are TRBV6-5 and TRBJ2-1, with TRBD2 matching 7 bases. This CDR3 has 16 residues. The germline CDR1 and CDR2 sequences are MNHEY and SVGAGI. The V gene end was trimmed by 0 bases and the J gene end by 4 bases; junction bases not matched to a gene: 6. Here the CDR3 reads CASSYSGLAVYNEQFF. Here the CDR3 DNA reads TGTGCCAGCAGTTACTCCGGGCTAGCGGTATACAATGAGCAGTTCTTC.

The chain recombines TRBV2 with TRBJ1-4, with no clear D. CDR3 length: 15 residues. Trimming took off 5 bases at V and 2 bases at J, with 12 bases between the two ends. From germline, CDR1 is SNHLY and CDR2 FYNNEI. The CDR3 sequence is CASSPNTLTNEKLFF. The CDR3 DNA sequence: TGTGCCAGCAGTCCCAACACGCTGACTAATGAAAAACTGTTTTTT.

The chain combines TRBV27 with TRBJ2-1; D is possibly TRBD2 (6 bases). This CDR3 region has 14 residues. The V and J ends lost 3 bases and 5 bases respectively, with 11 bases between them. Germline CDR1 reads MNHEY; CDR2 reads SMNVEV (reference sequence). The CDR3 region has the DNA TGTGCCAGCAGTTTGGGGGAGGCCGACAATGAGCAGTTCTTC. Protein product: CASSLGEADNEQFF.

CDR3 loop: CASSTDRTGSLEQYF. The CDR3 DNA reads as TGTGCCAGTAGTACCGATAGGACCGGGAGTTTAGAGCAGTACTTC. This chain uses TRBV19 with TRBJ2-7; D may be TRBD2 (6 bases). Germline-derived CDR1 and CDR2 are LNHDA and SQIVND (reference sequence). The V end was cut by 4 bases, the J end by 7 bases, with 20 bases between. The CDR3 covers 15 residues.

This sequence joins TRBV5-4 and TRBJ2-1, with no clear D. This CDR3 contains 15 residues. The germline gives CDR1 SGHNT, CDR2 YYREEE (reference sequence). V was trimmed by 0 bases and J by 3 bases, leaving 10 bases between them. CDR3 sequence reads: CASSLGARSYNEQFF. The CDR3 DNA reads TGTGCCAGCAGCTTGGGAGCGCGGAGCTACAATGAGCAGTTCTTC.

V gene TRBV7-9 combines with J gene TRBJ2-1; D is ambiguous. With 1 base removed from V and 5 bases from J, the gap between germline ends came to 15 bases. From germline, CDR1 is SEHNR and CDR2 FQNEAQ (reference sequence). The CDR3 has 16 residues. The CDR3 protein is CASSLEPVPPNNEQFF. In DNA, the CDR3 is TGTGCCAGCAGCTTAGAACCGGTCCCTCCTAACAATGAGCAGTTCTTC.

The V call is TRBV6-5, the J call TRBJ1-1; D unresolved. Trimming pared 5 bases from V and 7 bases from J, leaving 11 bases between. From germline, CDR1 is MNHEY and CDR2 SVGAGI. CDR3 length: 12 amino acids. The CDR3 sequence is CASSHGESEAFF. The CDR3 DNA reads as TGTGCCAGCAGTCACGGGGAGAGTGAAGCTTTCTTT.

The V gene is TRBV7-2, the J gene TRBJ2-3; 8 nucleotides line up with TRBD2. Germline loops: CDR1 SGHTA, CDR2 FQGNSA. The CDR3 has 13 amino acids. Trimming at V came to 6 bases and at J to 5 bases, leaving 4 bases not matched to a gene. The CDR3: CASREAGGDTQYF. CDR3 in DNA: TGTGCCAGCAGGGAGGCGGGGGGAGATACGCAGTATTTT.

For this clone: The junction departs from the called germline gene at one end, perhaps through a read error. The V call is TRBV7-7, the J call TRBJ2-2; 8 positions match TRBD2. This CDR3 comprises 15 residues. Germline-derived CDR1 and CDR2 are SSHAT and FNYEAQ (reference sequence). The CDR3 nucleotides read TGTGCTAGCAGCCCCAGCGGGGGTTACACCGGGGAGCTGTTTTTT. As protein: CASSPSGGYTGELFF.